The next 19 T cell receptor beta chains were all read from a single sample in a study of blood T cells in healthy people across ages. Together with a sample-barcoded 5' primer, a J-beta primer mix was included in a second PCR lasting about 6 to 12 cycles. MiXCR, run by TCRdb on the 5' RACE reads, gives a single entry per CDR3 protein. The table has some 800,000 distinct CDR3 sequences, approximately 25% seen once; the top ten hold approximately 4%. These same data were also listed under a study on T cells of mothers and their children.

The sequencing input was blood. The receptors shown here come from a boy aged 10-17 years in good health.

The table lists this clonotype with a few counts. The V and J genes are TRBV10-3 and TRBJ2-7, with 11 bases identical to TRBD2. This CDR3 has 16 amino acids. The V and J ends lost 3 bases and 2 bases, in that order; junction bases with no gene match: 6. Germline CDR1 reads ENHRY; CDR2 reads SYGVKD. The CDR3: CAISDPPSGGTYEQYF. The CDR3 DNA is TGTGCCATCAGTGACCCTCCTAGCGGGGGGACCTACGAGCAGTACTTC.

In this sample, this clonotype turned up a few times. The J gene is TRBJ1-4, the V gene TRBV28; a weak D match, TRBD1 (5 bases). V lost 9 bases and J 8 bases, leaving 16 bases between the germline ends. The CDR3 runs 13 residues. Germline CDR1 is MDHEN and CDR2 is SYDVKM. Here the CDR3 DNA reads TGTGCCAGTAACAGACAGATTGGGGAAAAACTGTTTTTT. This translates into CASNRQIGEKLFF. Full variable domain (rest looked up from reference TRBV28 and TRBJ1-4): DVKVTQSSRYLVKRTGEKVFLECVQDMDHENMFWYRQDPGLGLRLIYFSYDVKMKEKGDIPEGYSVSREKKERFSLILESASTNQTSMYLCASNRQIGEKLFFGSGTQLSVL.

This chain connects TRBV12-3 or TRBV12-4 to TRBJ2-5, with unresolved D. Trimming cost V 3 bases and J 5 bases, with 10 bases left between them. CDR3 length equals 13 residues. The CDR3 sequence is CASSFVGRETQYF. Here the CDR3 DNA reads TGTGCCAGCAGTTTTGTGGGTCGGGAGACCCAGTACTTC.

This clonotype was seen only a few times. The chain uses TRBV29-1 and TRBJ2-7, with D unclear. The CDR3 extends over 12 amino acids. V was shortened by 2 bases and J by 2 bases, with 7 bases between the two germline ends. CDR1 is SQVTM, CDR2 ANQGSEA, per germline. The CDR3 here is CSVEHHTYEQYF. The CDR3, as DNA: TGCAGCGTTGAACACCATACCTACGAGCAGTACTTC.

The chain employs TRBV15 and TRBJ2-5; D is undetermined. With the DNA end fitting TRBJ2-7 better, the J assignment may be wrong. This CDR3 is built from 16 residues. From germline, CDR1 is LNHNV and CDR2 YYDKDF (reference sequence). DNA of the CDR3: TGTGCCACCAGCAGAGAGCCACCACCTAAGCCTTACGAGCAGTACTTC. It translates to CATSREPPPKPYEQYF.

The CDR3 DNA reads as TGTGCCAGCAGCATTGACAGGAGTCGAAGCGGTTTCTTT. It encodes CASSIDRSRSGFF. The chain links TRBV7-9 to TRBJ1-1, with D possibly being TRBD1 (6 bases). CDR1 SEHNR and CDR2 FQNEAQ come from the germline V gene (reference sequence). V was trimmed by 5 bases and J by 13 bases, leaving 20 bases between them. This CDR3 is 13 amino acids long.

This clonotype has a handful of counts. This CDR3 is CASRGSGLALNNEQFF. The CDR3 DNA sequence: TGTGCCAGCAGGGGTAGCGGGCTCGCGTTGAACAATGAGCAGTTCTTC. The chain links TRBV7-2 to TRBJ2-1; 7 bases align to TRBD2. This CDR3 spans 16 amino acids. Germline V gives CDR1 SGHTA, CDR2 FQGNSA. V dropped 6 bases and J dropped 5; count of bases not matched to a gene: 13.

This chain joins TRBV3-1 and TRBJ1-4, with D perhaps matching TRBD1 (5 bases). CDR1 and CDR2 from the germline V gene are LGHDT and YNNKEL (reference sequence). CDR3 length: 15 amino acids. Trimming pared 1 base from V and 8 bases from J, leaving 14 bases between. In DNA, the CDR3 is TGTGCCAGCAGCCAAGGGGGGACGGCGGGGGAAAAACTGTTTTTT. It encodes CASSQGGTAGEKLFF. Filled out from reference TRBV3-1 and TRBJ1-4, the complete variable domain reads DTAVSQTPKYLVTQMGNDKSIKCEQNLGHDTMYWYKQDSKKFLKIMFSYNNKELIINETVPNRFSPKSPDKAHLNLHINSLELGDSAVYFCASSQGGTAGEKLFFGSGTQLSVL.

The chain combines TRBV21-1 with TRBJ1-1; the listed D gene, TRBD1, was not tested against the DNA. TRBV21-1 is a listed pseudogene. This CDR3 is 14 amino acids long. The CDR3 nucleotides read TGTGCCAGCAGCGAGCTTACAGGGGACACTGAAGCTTTCTTT. It yields the protein CASSELTGDTEAFF.

The sample holds a few counts of this clonotype. V and J are TRBV7-9 and TRBJ2-1; TRBD2 might be the D (5 bases). With 6 bases removed from V and 4 bases from J, the gap between germline ends came to 13 bases. The CDR3 consists of 14 residues. Germline V gives CDR1 SEHNR, CDR2 FQNEAQ (reference sequence). The CDR3 DNA follows: TGTGCCAGCAGATACCTCGGGGAGTACAATGAGCAGTTCTTC. This gives the protein CASRYLGEYNEQFF.

This clonotype turned up a few times. The CDR3 protein is CASSSSGPLGTGELFF. In DNA form, the CDR3 reads TGTGCCAGCAGCAGTAGCGGACCACTTGGCACCGGGGAGCTGTTTTTT. This chain connects TRBV6-1 to TRBJ2-2; weak D call: TRBD2 (6 bases). Germline V lookup: CDR1 MNHNS, CDR2 SASEGT. Trimming stripped 6 bases from V and 4 bases from J, with 18 bases between. This CDR3 spans 16 amino acids.

V usage is TRBV4-3 and J usage is TRBJ2-7; a weak D match, TRBD2 (5 bases). Trimming pared 0 bases from V and 0 bases from J, leaving 12 bases between. CDR1 LGHNA and CDR2 YSLEER come from the germline V gene. This CDR3 is 16 amino acids long. The CDR3: CASSQDLGVTSYEQYF. The CDR3 bases are TGCGCCAGCAGCCAAGATTTGGGAGTAACCTCCTACGAGCAGTACTTC.

The J gene is TRBJ1-1, the V gene TRBV19; the D gene is possibly TRBD1 (5 bases). Germline-derived CDR1 and CDR2 are LNHDA and SQIVND (reference sequence). CDR3 length: 14 amino acids. Between the trimmed V and J ends, which lost 8 bases and 4 bases, there was a span of 17 bases. CDR3 nucleotides: TGTGCCAGTCGCGGAAACGGGGGGAGCACTGAAGCTTTCTTT. It yields the protein CASRGNGGSTEAFF.

The chain joins TRBV7-2 to TRBJ2-1; 14 bases agree with TRBD2. The CDR3 totals 16 residues. V was clipped by 1 base and J by 9 bases; unmatched bases: 5. Germline CDR1 reads SGHTA; CDR2 reads FQGNSA. In nucleotides, the CDR3 is TGTGCCAGCAGCTTAGGGGGACTAGCGGGAGAAGGTGAGCAGTTCTTC. Translated: CASSLGGLAGEGEQFF.

This clonotype was observed a few times. The chain joins TRBV14 to TRBJ2-1; 9 bases agree with TRBD2. The CDR3 loop spans 15 amino acids. V was clipped by 5 bases and J by 7 bases; unmatched bases: 9. CDR1 and CDR2 from the germline V gene are SGHDN and FVKESK. The CDR3 nucleotides are TGTGCCAGCAGCGCTTGGCGGGGGGGAGAAAATGAGCAGTTCTTC. Amino acids: CASSAWRGGENEQFF.

The rearrangement uses TRBV7-8 and TRBJ2-5; D possibly corresponds to TRBD2 (6 bases). Per the germline V gene, CDR1 is SGHVS and CDR2 is FQNEAQ. This CDR3 has 15 residues. Trimming shortened V by 1 base and J by 1 base, and 10 bases separated the two germline ends. CDR3: CASSLVAGLQETQYF. DNA for the CDR3: TGTGCCAGCAGCTTAGTGGCGGGGCTCCAAGAGACCCAGTACTTC.

This clonotype was picked up many times. CDR3 nucleotides: TGTGCCAGCAGTTTGACCCAGAACACTGAAGCTTTCTTT. It translates to CASSLTQNTEAFF. This chain joins TRBV27 and TRBJ1-1, with D uncertain. V was cut by 3 bases and J by 1 base, with 6 bases left in between. CDR1 and CDR2 (germline): MNHEY, SMNVEV (reference sequence). The CDR3 spans 13 residues.

This chain uses TRBV5-1 with TRBJ2-4, with TRBD1 matching over 9 bases. The CDR3 extends over 14 amino acids. CDR1 SGHRS and CDR2 YFSETQ come from the germline V gene. V was pared by 3 bases and J by 6 bases, with 4 bases of the junction left unmatched. CDR3 nucleotide sequence: TGCGCCAGCAGCTCAGTGGACAGGGGAAACATTCAGTACTTC. This gives the protein CASSSVDRGNIQYF.

This clonotype was observed a handful of times. CDR3 region: CASSQGGHTNTEAFF. CDR3 sequence (DNA): TGCGCCAGCAGCCAAGGAGGACACACGAACACTGAAGCTTTCTTT. The V call is TRBV4-3, the J call TRBJ1-1; possible D gene TRBD1, 5 bases. V lost 1 base and J lost 1, with 10 bases in between. CDR3 length: 15 amino acids. The germline V gene has CDR1 LGHNA and CDR2 YSLEER.